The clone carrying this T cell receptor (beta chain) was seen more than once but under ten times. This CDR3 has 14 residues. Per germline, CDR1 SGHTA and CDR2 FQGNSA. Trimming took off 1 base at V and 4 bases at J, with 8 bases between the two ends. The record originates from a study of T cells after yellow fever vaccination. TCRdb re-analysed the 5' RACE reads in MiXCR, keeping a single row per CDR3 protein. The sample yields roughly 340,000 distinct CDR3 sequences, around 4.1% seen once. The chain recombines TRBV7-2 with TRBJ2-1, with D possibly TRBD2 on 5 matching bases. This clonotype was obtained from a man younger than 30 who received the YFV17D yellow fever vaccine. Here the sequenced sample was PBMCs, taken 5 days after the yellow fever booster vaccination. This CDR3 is CASSLVEGYNEQFF. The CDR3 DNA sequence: TGTGCCAGCAGCTTAGTAGAGGGATACAATGAGCAGTTCTTC.